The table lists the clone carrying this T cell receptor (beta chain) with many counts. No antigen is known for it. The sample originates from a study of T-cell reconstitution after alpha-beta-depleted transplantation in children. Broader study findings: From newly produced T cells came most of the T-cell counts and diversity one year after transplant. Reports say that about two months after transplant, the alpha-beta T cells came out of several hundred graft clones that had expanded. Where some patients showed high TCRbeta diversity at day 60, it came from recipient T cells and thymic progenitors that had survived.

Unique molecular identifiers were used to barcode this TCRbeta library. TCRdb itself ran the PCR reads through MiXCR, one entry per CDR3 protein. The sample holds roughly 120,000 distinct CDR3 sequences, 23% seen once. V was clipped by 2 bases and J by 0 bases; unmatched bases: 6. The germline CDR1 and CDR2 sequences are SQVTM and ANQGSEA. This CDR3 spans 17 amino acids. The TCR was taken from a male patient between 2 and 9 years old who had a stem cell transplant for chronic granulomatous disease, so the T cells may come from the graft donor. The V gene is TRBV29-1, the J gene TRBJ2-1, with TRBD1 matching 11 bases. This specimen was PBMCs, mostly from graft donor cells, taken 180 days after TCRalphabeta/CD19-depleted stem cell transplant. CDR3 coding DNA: TGCAGCGTTGAACTCCTCGGGACAGGGGGCTCCTACAATGAGCAGTTCTTC. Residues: CSVELLGTGGSYNEQFF.